The entry below describes one T cell receptor (beta chain). CDR3 length: 12 residues. Germline CDR1 is SNHLY and CDR2 is FYNNEI. V shed 5 bases and J shed 2 bases, with 6 bases lying between them. TCRdb itself ran the RT-PCR reads through MiXCR, one entry per CDR3 protein. The sample has more than 600,000 distinct CDR3 sequences, approximately 14% seen once. The sample taken for sequencing was memory CD4+ T cells from blood. This TCR derives from a female donor in good health, serving as a healthy control. The chain uses TRBV2 and TRBJ1-1, with D unresolved. CDR3 nucleotide sequence: TGTGCCAGCAGTACATACAACACTGAAGCTTTCTTT. Residues: CASSTYNTEAFF.